What follows are 23 T cell receptor beta chains derived from one specimen sequenced in a study of cytomegalovirus exposure and HLA in healthy donors. It was with 60 Vbeta and 13 Jbeta primers that the PCR ran. Here immunoSEQ multiplex PCR was the method, and the copy in TCRdb shows in-frame clones only, minus some. The repertoire holds 85,000 to 100,000 clones, around 60% seen once, with about 2.3% in the top ten. The sequenced sample consisted of PBMCs. These receptors all come from a human donor in good health.

This rearrangement joins TRBV2 to TRBJ1-5; D is ambiguous. This CDR3 region has 12 residues. V was clipped by 6 bases and J by 1 base, with 4 bases between them. CDR1 and CDR2 from the germline V gene are SNHLY and FYNNEI. CDR3 in DNA: TGTGCCAGCAGGGAGAGCAATCAGCCCCAGCATTTT. Protein: CASRESNQPQHF.

V gene TRBV7-2 combines with J gene TRBJ1-1; 8 nucleotides agree with TRBD1. V trimming: 4 bases; J trimming: 1 base; junction bases outside the gene matches: 5. CDR1 and CDR2 from the germline V gene are SGHTA and FQGNSA. The CDR3 extends over 15 amino acids. DNA of the CDR3: TGTGCCAGCAGCTCCACCGGGACAGGGAACACTGAAGCTTTCTTT. Translating it yields CASSSTGTGNTEAFF.

The chain carries TRBV16 and TRBJ2-3, with TRBD2 matching over 7 bases. The CDR3 is 16 residues long. Trimming at V came to 3 bases and at J to 4 bases, leaving 10 bases not matched to a gene. Germline assignment: CDR1 KGHSY and CDR2 FQNENV. CDR3 protein: CASSHPRAGTADTQYF. The CDR3, as DNA: TGTGCCAGCAGCCATCCTAGAGCGGGGACGGCAGATACGCAGTATTTT.

The chain carries TRBV5-4 and TRBJ2-1; TRBD2 aligns across 7 bases. The germline V gene has CDR1 SGHNT and CDR2 YYREEE (reference sequence). The CDR3 is 16 amino acids. Trimming at V came to 2 bases and at J to 6 bases, leaving 11 bases not matched to a gene. This chain's CDR3 is CASSFVRDYKSNEQFF. For the CDR3, the DNA is TGTGCCAGCAGCTTCGTCCGGGACTATAAGAGCAATGAGCAGTTCTTC.

This clone has a handful of counts. This chain links TRBV6-6 with TRBJ2-6; D remains unclear. Germline V lookup: CDR1 MNHNY, CDR2 SVGAGI (reference sequence). The V and J ends lost 11 bases and 0 bases respectively, with 5 bases between them. This CDR3 contains 12 residues. The CDR3 DNA is TGTGCCCACTACTCTGGGGCCAACGTCCTGACTTTC. It translates to CAHYSGANVLTF.

The rearrangement joins TRBV11-1 to TRBJ1-1; D perhaps matches TRBD1 (6 bases). The V end lost 5 bases, the J end lost 0 bases, and 7 bases lay between the germline ends. This CDR3 has 13 residues. The V gene's germline CDR1 is SGHAT and CDR2 FQDESV (reference sequence). The chain's CDR3 is CASSRTVNTEAFF. CDR3 bases: TGTGCCAGCAGCCGGACAGTGAACACTGAAGCTTTCTTT.

In nucleotides, the CDR3 is TGTGCCAGCAGCGTAGTTAGCGGGGACTCCTACGAGCAGTACTTC. Translating it yields CASSVVSGDSYEQYF. The chain uses TRBV9 and TRBJ2-7; 8 bases are shared with TRBD2. The trim removed 0 bases at V and 0 bases at J, leaving 2 bases unmatched. Germline V gives CDR1 SGDLS, CDR2 YYNGEE. This CDR3 spans 15 amino acids.

The chain combines TRBV7-3 with TRBJ2-3, with 13 bases matching TRBD2. J lost 6 bases, V lost 3 bases, and 3 bases had no gene match. The CDR3 is 15 residues long. Germline-derived CDR1 and CDR2 are SGHTA and FQGTGA. The CDR3 sequence: CASSLTSGGTDTQYF. CDR3 nucleotides: TGTGCCAGCAGCTTGACTAGCGGGGGGACGGATACGCAGTATTTT.

The table lists this clone with a few counts. V gene TRBV4-3 combines with J gene TRBJ2-3, with 8 positions matching TRBD2. The V gene end was trimmed by 1 base and the J gene end by 6 bases; junction bases not matched to a gene: 12. The CDR3 spans 17 residues. The germline gives CDR1 LGHNA, CDR2 YSLEER. CDR3: CASSQVSLAGGPDTQYF. As DNA, the CDR3 is TGCGCCAGCAGCCAAGTATCCCTCGCGGGGGGCCCTGATACGCAGTATTTT.

This sequence joins TRBV6-4 and TRBJ1-2; 7 bases map to TRBD1. The germline CDR1 and CDR2 sequences are MRHNA and SNTAGT. The CDR3 covers 16 residues. After removal of 2 bases from V and 8 bases from J, the junction contained 14 bases not matched to a gene. CDR3 region: CASSDQSNPTGRGYTF. CDR3 sequence (DNA): TGTGCCAGCAGTGACCAATCAAACCCGACAGGGAGAGGCTACACCTTC.

The chain recombines TRBV5-8 with TRBJ2-6, with D possibly matching TRBD1 (5 bases). The germline V gene encodes CDR1 SGHTS and CDR2 YDEGEE. The CDR3 is made up of 15 amino acids. V lost 5 bases and J lost 2, with 11 bases in between. The CDR3 nucleotides are TGTGCCAGCAGTTTTAGGGGAACTGGGGCCAACGTCCTGACTTTC. This codes for CASSFRGTGANVLTF.

The chain has TRBV7-9 and TRBJ2-1, with 8 bases lining up with TRBD1. This CDR3 is 15 amino acids long. With V trimmed by 8 bases and J by 2 bases, 8 bases remained unmatched. Germline CDR1 SEHNR, CDR2 FQNEAQ (reference sequence). CDR3 protein: CASSSRGRTYNEQFF. The CDR3 coding sequence is TGTGCCAGCTCCTCCAGGGGGCGCACCTACAATGAGCAGTTCTTC.

This clone came up a few times. This chain joins TRBV4-3 and TRBJ2-2; D unclear. This CDR3 contains 12 residues. In germline, CDR1 is LGHNA, CDR2 YSLEER. The V gene lost 1 base and the J gene lost 8 bases, with 5 bases spanning the gap. The CDR3: CASSQANGELFF. Here the CDR3 DNA reads TGCGCCAGCAGCCAAGCTAATGGGGAGCTGTTTTTT.

The CDR3 loop reads CATSRDRPGENTEAFF. In DNA form, the CDR3 reads TGTGCCACCAGCAGAGATCGTCCAGGGGAGAACACTGAAGCTTTCTTT. V gene TRBV15 combines with J gene TRBJ1-1, with TRBD1 as a possible D gene (6 bases). Trimming shortened V by 0 bases and J by 1 base, and 12 bases separated the two germline ends. This CDR3 spans 16 amino acids. Germline V gene sequence: CDR1 LNHNV, CDR2 YYDKDF (reference sequence).

V usage is TRBV7-2 and J usage is TRBJ1-3, with D possibly matching TRBD1 (5 bases). V lost 3 bases to trimming and J lost 0 bases, with 12 bases between them. The CDR3 runs to 16 residues. Germline V CDR1 and CDR2: SGHTA, FQGNSA. In nucleotides, the CDR3 is TGTGCCAGCAGCTTCCCGGGACTGAGCTCTGGAAACACCATATATTTT. Its protein is CASSFPGLSSGNTIYF. The full variable domain, completed using reference TRBV7-2 and TRBJ1-3, is GAGVSQSPSNKVTEKGKDVELRCDPISGHTALYWYRQSLGQGLEFLIYFQGNSAPDKSGLPSDRFSAERTGGSVSTLTIQRTQQEDSAVYLCASSFPGLSSGNTIYFGEGSWLTVV.

The chain uses TRBV5-1 and TRBJ1-2; D may be TRBD1 (6 bases). Deletions cut 5 bases from V and 4 bases from J, with 18 bases between. The CDR3 runs to 15 residues. Germline V gene lookup returns CDR1 SGHRS and CDR2 YFSETQ. The CDR3 region is CASRRDTSFAYGYTF. The CDR3, as DNA: TGCGCCAGCAGACGGGACACCTCCTTCGCCTATGGCTACACCTTC. The whole variable domain, remainder taken from reference TRBV5-1 and TRBJ1-2, is KAGVTQTPRYLIKTRGQQVTLSCSPISGHRSVSWYQQTPGQGLQFLFEYFSETQRNKGNFPGRFSGRQFSNSRSEMNVSTLELGDSALYLCASRRDTSFAYGYTFGSGTRLTVV.

In its sample, this clone was seen once. The genes are TRBV15 and TRBJ2-5, with 10 bases identical to TRBD2. Germline V gene lookup returns CDR1 LNHNV and CDR2 YYDKDF (reference sequence). The V gene end was trimmed by 3 bases and the J gene end by 2 bases; junction bases not matched to a gene: 15. This CDR3 is built from 19 residues. The CDR3 nucleotides read TGTGCCACCAGCAGGGGTTTCGCAGGAGCGGGGGGGCTGCAAGAGACCCAGTACTTC. Translation gives CATSRGFAGAGGLQETQYF.

V is TRBV9 and J is TRBJ2-5, with D maybe TRBD2 (6 bases). Germline lookup yields CDR1 SGDLS and CDR2 YYNGEE. CDR3 length: 12 residues. Trimming removed 3 bases at V and 11 bases at J, with 14 bases between. The CDR3 DNA reads as TGTGCCAGCAGCGCTAACCGGGAGAAGCAGTACTTC. Its translation: CASSANREKQYF. The variable domain in full, with the rest retrieved from reference TRBV9 and TRBJ2-5, is DSGVTQTPKHLITATGQRVTLRCSPRSGDLSVYWYQQSLDQGLQFLIQYYNGEERAKGNILERFSAQQFPDLHSELNLSSLELGDSALYFCASSANREKQYFGPGTRLLVL.

The chain joins TRBV19 to TRBJ2-6; D is uncertain. The CDR3 sequence is 15 residues long. Trimming shortened V by 1 base and J by 4 bases, and 8 bases separated the two germline ends. The germline CDR1 and CDR2 sequences are LNHDA and SQIVND (reference sequence). The CDR3 loop reads CASSIATLGANVLTF. The CDR3 nucleotides read TGTGCCAGTAGTATAGCTACCCTCGGGGCCAACGTCCTGACTTTC.

This sequence joins TRBV5-1 and TRBJ2-2, with D tentatively TRBD2 (6 bases). Trimming removed 4 bases at V and 5 bases at J, with 21 bases between. Germline loops: CDR1 SGHRS, CDR2 YFSETQ. The CDR3 is made up of 17 amino acids. This chain's CDR3 is CASSPGLSKGLTGELFF. Written as DNA, the CDR3 is TGCGCCAGCAGCCCGGGACTCTCGAAGGGTTTAACCGGGGAGCTGTTTTTT.

The V gene is TRBV5-1, the J gene TRBJ2-5; D unclear. The germline V gene encodes CDR1 SGHRS and CDR2 YFSETQ. V lost 0 bases, J lost 2 bases, and 5 bases lay in between. There are 13 residues in the CDR3. The CDR3 sequence is CASSLAVQETQYF. DNA of the CDR3: TGCGCCAGCAGCTTGGCAGTTCAAGAGACCCAGTACTTC.

V usage is TRBV11-2 and J usage is TRBJ1-2; no firm D call. The V gene lost 0 bases and the J gene lost 0 bases, with 8 bases spanning the gap. The germline gives CDR1 SGHAT, CDR2 FQNNGV. The CDR3 runs 15 residues. The CDR3 loop is CASSLEQLANYGYTF. The DNA of the CDR3 is TGTGCCAGCAGCTTAGAGCAGCTAGCTAACTATGGCTACACCTTC.

This clone was detected once. The V gene is TRBV23-1, the J gene TRBJ2-7; 11 nucleotides agree with TRBD1. TRBV23-1 is an open reading frame, and its role is uncertain. Unmatched junction bases numbered 10, after V lost 7 bases and J lost 2 bases. The CDR3 covers 16 residues. CDR3 bases: TGCGCCAGCAAGCGGGACAGGGGGTCGGTAACCTACGAGCAGTACTTC. Its translation is CASKRDRGSVTYEQYF.